This TCR beta chain was identified during a study of beta chain features in type 1 diabetes. Whole-study findings and limits: Across patients, naive, central memory and Treg TCRB repertoires exhibited apparently greater similarity than was observed across healthy donors. Unsettled here was the matter of whether HLA type influences TCRB rearrangement. TCRB CDR3s were moderately but significantly shorter in Type 1 diabetes patients in all four CD4+ subsets.

V was pared by 4 bases and J by 1 base, with 4 bases of the junction left unmatched. The CDR3 has 15 amino acids. The V gene's germline CDR1 is SNHLY and CDR2 FYNNEI. The investigators reverse transcribed all of the isolated RNA, so they sequenced expressed TCRB transcripts. Sequencing used immunoSEQ multiplex PCR; TCRdb keeps in-frame clones, though not all of them. The table includes 810,000 or so clones, about 17% detected once. This clone turned up a few times. Its antigen is unidentified. Only one heparinised blood draw was taken per donor, and its volume averaged approximately 0.11 L. The material sequenced was naive CD4+ T cells from blood. This TCR was recovered from a young woman in good health. The chain is built from TRBV2 and TRBJ2-3; 8 nucleotides agree with TRBD2. The CDR3: CASSVETSGTDTQYF. In DNA form, the CDR3 reads TGTGCCAGCAGTGTTGAGACTAGCGGCACAGATACGCAGTATTTT.